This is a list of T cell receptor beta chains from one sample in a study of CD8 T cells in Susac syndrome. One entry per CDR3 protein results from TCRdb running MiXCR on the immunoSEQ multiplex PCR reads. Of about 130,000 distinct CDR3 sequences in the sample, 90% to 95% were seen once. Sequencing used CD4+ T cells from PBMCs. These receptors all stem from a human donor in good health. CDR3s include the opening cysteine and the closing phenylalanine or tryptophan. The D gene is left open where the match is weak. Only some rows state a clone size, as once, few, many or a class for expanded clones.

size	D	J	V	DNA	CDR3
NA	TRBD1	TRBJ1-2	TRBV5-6	TGTGCCAGCAGCTCGGGACAGGACAACTATGGCTACACCTTC	CASSSGQDNYGYTF
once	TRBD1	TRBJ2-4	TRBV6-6	TGTGCCAGCAGTACCCCGGGACAGCTAGCCAAAAACATTCAGTACTTC	CASSTPGQLAKNIQYF
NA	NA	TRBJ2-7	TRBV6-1	TGTGCCAGCAGTGTGGGACATTTCTACGAGCAGTACTTC	CASSVGHFYEQYF
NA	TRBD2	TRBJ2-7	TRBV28	TGTGCCAGCATCTCCTTGGGAGGGAACGACGAGCAGTACTTC	CASISLGGNDEQYF
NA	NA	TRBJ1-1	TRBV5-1	TGCGCCAGCAGCCCCCTAGACAGTGTTGGAGCTTTCTTT	CASSPLDSVGAFF
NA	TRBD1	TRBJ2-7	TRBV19	TGTGCCAGTACCGGGACAGGACCCTACGAGCAGTACTTC	CASTGTGPYEQYF
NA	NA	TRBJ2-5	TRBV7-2	TGTGCCAGCAGCTTGACGTACCAAGAGACCCAGTACTTC	CASSLTYQETQYF
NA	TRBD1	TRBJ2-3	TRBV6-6	TGTGCCAGCTTGGGGACAGCGGCCGCAGATACGCAGTATTTT	CASLGTAAADTQYF
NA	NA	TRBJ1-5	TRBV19	TGTGCCAGTAGTATTGGGTTACAGGAAGGCGGCCGCAATAGCAATCAGCCCCAGCATTTT	CASSIGLQEGGRNSNQPQHF
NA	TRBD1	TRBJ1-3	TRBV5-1	TGCGCGTCTGCTACAGGGGGCGCGTCGGACACCATATATTTT	CASATGGASDTIYF
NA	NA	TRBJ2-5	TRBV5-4	TGTGCCAGCAGCCTGAAAGGGGGTTACGGAGAGACCCAGTACTTC	CASSLKGGYGETQYF
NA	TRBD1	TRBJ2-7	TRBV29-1	TGCAGCGTAACAGGGGCGACCTACGAGCAGTACTTC	CSVTGATYEQYF
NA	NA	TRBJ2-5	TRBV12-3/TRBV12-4	TGTGCCAGCAGTTTACGCGCAGAGACCCAGTACTTC	CASSLRAETQYF
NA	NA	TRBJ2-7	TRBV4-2	TGTGCCTCTTCCCCTGGGTCTACCAGTCCCTACGAGCAGTACTTC	CASSPGSTSPYEQYF
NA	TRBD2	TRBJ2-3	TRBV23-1	TGCGCCAGCAAGTCGGCTAGCGGGAGGGATACGCAGTATTTT	CASKSASGRDTQYF
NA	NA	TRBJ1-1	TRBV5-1	TGCGCCAGCAGCTTAGGGGGGCCGGTCACTGAAGCTTTCTTT	CASSLGGPVTEAFF
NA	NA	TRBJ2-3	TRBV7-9	TGTGCCAGCAGCTTACGGCCAGCTAGCACAGATACGCAGTATTTT	CASSLRPASTDTQYF
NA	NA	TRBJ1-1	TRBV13	TGTGCCAGCAGCCAACACGGCTCCATGAACACTGAAGCTTTCTTT	CASSQHGSMNTEAFF
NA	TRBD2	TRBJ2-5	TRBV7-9	TGTGCCAGCAGTCCCGGACTAGCGGGGCTCCAAGAGACCCAGTACTTC	CASSPGLAGLQETQYF
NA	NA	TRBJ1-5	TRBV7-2	TGTGCCAGCAGCTTATACGATAGACTCGGGAATCAGCCCCAGCATTTT	CASSLYDRLGNQPQHF
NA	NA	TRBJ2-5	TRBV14	TGTGCCAGCAGCCGGTCGGGTCAAGAGACCCAGTACTTC	CASSRSGQETQYF
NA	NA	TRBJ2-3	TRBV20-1	TGCAGTGCTAGAGATGGTTCGGCGGGAACGCAGTATTTT	CSARDGSAGTQYF
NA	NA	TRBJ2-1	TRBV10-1	TGCGCCAGCAGTGACCCCCTCCCTGGGGAGCAGTTCTTC	CASSDPLPGEQFF
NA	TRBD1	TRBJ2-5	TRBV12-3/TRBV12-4	TGTGCCAGCAGTCTTTTAGGGGACAGGCAAGAGACCCAGTACTTC	CASSLLGDRQETQYF
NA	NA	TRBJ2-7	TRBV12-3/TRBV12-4	TGTGCCAGCAGACCAACAGCGAGCTCCTACGAGCAGTACTTC	CASRPTASSYEQYF
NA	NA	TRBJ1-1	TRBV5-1	TGCGCCAGCAGCTTGGCCGAGAAGTCCACAGCTTTCTTT	CASSLAEKSTAFF
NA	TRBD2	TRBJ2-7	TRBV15	TGTGCCACCAGCCGCGGACTAGCGGGAGTCGCCTACGAGCAGTACTTC	CATSRGLAGVAYEQYF
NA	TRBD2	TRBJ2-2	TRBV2	TGTGCCAGCTCCTTAGGGAGGGCCTGGAACACCGGGGAGCTGTTTTTT	CASSLGRAWNTGELFF
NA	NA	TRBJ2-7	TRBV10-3	TGTGCCATCAGTGAGGGGATGGTGACCTACGAGCAGTACTTC	CAISEGMVTYEQYF
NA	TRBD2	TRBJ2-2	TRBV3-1	TGTGCCAGCACGCGGACTAGCGGGGGCCCCACCGGGGAGCTGTTTTTT	CASTRTSGGPTGELFF
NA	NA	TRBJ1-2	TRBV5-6	TGTGCCAGCAGCCAAACCGACTATGGCTACACCTTC	CASSQTDYGYTF
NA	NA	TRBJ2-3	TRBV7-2	TGTGCCAGCAGCTTAGCAGATACGCAGTATTTT	CASSLADTQYF
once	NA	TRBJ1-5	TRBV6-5	TGTGCCAGCAGACCCGACAGTAGCAATCAGCCCCAGCATTTT	CASRPDSSNQPQHF
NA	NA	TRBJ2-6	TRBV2	TGTGCCAGCAGACGGACACTCTCTGGGGCCAACGTCCTGACTTTC	CASRRTLSGANVLTF
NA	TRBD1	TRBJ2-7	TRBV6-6	TGTGCCAGCAGTTACGGGACAGGGGAGGGCGAGCAGTACTTC	CASSYGTGEGEQYF
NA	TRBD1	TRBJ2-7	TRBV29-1	TGCAGCGTTGTCTACGCCATTTCCGGGACAGGTGAGGAGCAGTACTTC	CSVVYAISGTGEEQYF
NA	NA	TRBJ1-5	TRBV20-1	TGCAGTGCTCCTCTAGGGGACTATAGCAATCAGCCCCAGCATTTT	CSAPLGDYSNQPQHF
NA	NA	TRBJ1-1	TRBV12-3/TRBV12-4	TGTGCCAGCAGTTCAACCACAGGGCCGGGCCGCACTGAAGCTTTCTTT	CASSSTTGPGRTEAFF
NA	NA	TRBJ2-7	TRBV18	TGTGCCAGCTCACCAGGCCAGGGAACCTACGAGCAGTACTTC	CASSPGQGTYEQYF
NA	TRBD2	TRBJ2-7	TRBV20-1	TGCAGTGCTAGGCCCGGGGGGGGATTCGGGGAGCAGTACTTC	CSARPGGGFGEQYF
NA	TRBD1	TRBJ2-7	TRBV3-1	TGTGCCAGCAGCCAAAGGGGACAGGGGTCCTTCTCCTACGAGCAGTACTTC	CASSQRGQGSFSYEQYF
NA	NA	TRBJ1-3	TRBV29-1	TGCAGCGTTGGGAGTTGGGGAAACACCATATATTTT	CSVGSWGNTIYF
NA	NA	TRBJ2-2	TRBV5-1	TGCGCCAGCAGCAAGTCAGACACCGGGGAGCTGTTTTTT	CASSKSDTGELFF
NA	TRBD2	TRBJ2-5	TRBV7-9	TGTGCCAGCAGCTTAATGGGGACTAGCGGCCTCCAAGAGACCCAGTACTTC	CASSLMGTSGLQETQYF
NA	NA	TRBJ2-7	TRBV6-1	TGTGCCAGTACAGGGCACCTCTACGAGCAGTACTTC	CASTGHLYEQYF
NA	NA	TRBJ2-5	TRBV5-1	TGCGCCAGCAGCTTGGGCAGGAGCGAGACCCAGTACTTC	CASSLGRSETQYF
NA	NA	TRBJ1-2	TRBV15	TGTGCCACCAGCAGAGATCCCACCAATGGCTACACCTTC	CATSRDPTNGYTF
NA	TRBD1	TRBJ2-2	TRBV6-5	TGTGCCAGCAGTTATGACAGGGCGAGCACCGGGGAGCTGTTTTTT	CASSYDRASTGELFF
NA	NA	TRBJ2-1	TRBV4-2	TGTGCCAGCAGCCAAGATACGGGCGAGCAGTTCTTC	CASSQDTGEQFF
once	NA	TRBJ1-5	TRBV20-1	TGCAGCGTAGGAGACACCCACAATCAGCCCCAGCATTTT	CSVGDTHNQPQHF
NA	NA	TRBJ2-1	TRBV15	TGTGCCACCAGCCCCCGGGACTCCGGGTTCAGTGAGCAGTTCTTC	CATSPRDSGFSEQFF
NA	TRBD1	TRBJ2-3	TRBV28	TGTGCCAGCAGTTCACCCGACAGGGACACAGATACGCAGTATTTT	CASSSPDRDTDTQYF